Shown below are 17 T cell receptor beta chains from a single sample sequenced in a study of CD8+ T cells in alopecia areata (dated by TCRdb to 2016 to 2019). What this sample's time point label stands for: around 22 weeks on oral tofacitinib. Reading the label with the study, this specimen's treatment or condition is: oral pan-JAK inhibitor, 5-10 mg twice daily. The library was produced with the immunoSEQ multiplex PCR assay. RNA was extracted from all samples and reverse transcribed into cDNA as template for TCR sequencing. TCRdb stores this immuneACCESS table with in-frame sequences only. Part of the clones is absent; in the studies checked, under half of the shortfall reflects unresolved V genes, and no reason is known for the rest. In this sample the table shows some 180,000 clones, roughly 53% of which occur a single time. In total, the top ten clones hold about 10% of the sample. The material was CD8+ T cells sorted from blood, obtained at week 24, from a patient treated with tofacitinib. The receptors were gathered from a human donor with alopecia areata.

This clone was detected only a few times. The chain combines TRBV6-4 with TRBJ2-1; D tentatively fits TRBD1 or TRBD2 (5 bases each). The V and J ends lost 6 bases and 5 bases respectively, with 17 bases between them. The CDR3 has 15 residues. CDR1 and CDR2 (germline): MRHNA, SNTAGT. In DNA, the CDR3 is TGTGCCAGCAGCCCCGGGGCGGCGCCCAACAATGAGCAGTTCTTC. It translates to CASSPGAAPNNEQFF.

To note about this clone: Other DNA variants within this sample encode the same CDR3. The genes are TRBV4-3 and TRBJ1-5; 7 nucleotides line up with TRBD1. Per the germline V gene, CDR1 is LGHNA and CDR2 is YSLEER. The CDR3 length is 14 residues. V shed 4 bases, J shed 2 bases, and the junction held 2 bases outside the gene matches. CDR3 loop: CASSLGQGNQPQHF. The CDR3 nucleotides are TGCGCCAGCAGCCTCGGACAGGGCAATCAGCCCCAGCATTTT.

The chain links TRBV9 to TRBJ1-1, with a possible D match to TRBD1 (5 bases). The CDR3 covers 14 residues. With 3 bases removed from V and 1 base from J, the gap between germline ends came to 10 bases. Germline assignment: CDR1 SGDLS and CDR2 YYNGEE. The CDR3 sequence is CASSAGSGNTEAFF. CDR3 coding DNA: TGTGCCAGCAGCGCAGGGTCGGGGAACACTGAAGCTTTCTTT.

This clone was detected once. The genes are TRBV6-1 and TRBJ2-7; D is unresolved. This CDR3 region has 10 residues. V lost 4 bases and J 5 bases, leaving 3 bases between the germline ends. CDR1 MNHNS and CDR2 SASEGT come from the germline V gene. CDR3 in amino acids: CASSVNEQYF. As DNA, the CDR3 is TGTGCCAGCAGTGTGAACGAGCAGTACTTC.

This clone was counted only a few times. The chain carries TRBV5-6 and TRBJ1-2, with D possibly TRBD1 on 6 matching bases. CDR1 SGHDT and CDR2 YYEEEE come from the germline V gene. CDR3 length: 13 residues. V was shortened by 4 bases and J by 6 bases, with 13 bases between the two germline ends. The CDR3 DNA follows: TGTGCCAGCAGCCCAGAAGGGGGAAATGGCTACACCTTC. This translates into CASSPEGGNGYTF.

Only a few counts were recorded for this clone. The V call is TRBV4-3, the J call TRBJ2-7; weak D call: TRBD2 (6 bases). V was clipped by 0 bases and J by 4 bases, with 10 bases between them. The CDR3 sequence is 14 residues long. From germline, CDR1 is LGHNA and CDR2 YSLEER. The CDR3 sequence is CASSQERGLYEQYF. For the CDR3, the DNA is TGCGCCAGCAGCCAAGAGCGGGGATTGTACGAGCAGTACTTC.

J is TRBJ2-2 and V is TRBV7-6, with D hard to call. Germline CDR1 reads SGHVS; CDR2 reads FNYEAQ. V was pared by 5 bases and J by 0 bases, with 10 bases between. The CDR3 sequence is 15 residues long. Here the CDR3 DNA reads TGTGCCAGCAGCCCCAGCTACCCGAACACCGGGGAGCTGTTTTTT. Encoded protein: CASSPSYPNTGELFF.

The chain is built from TRBV19 and TRBJ1-1; no clear D. This CDR3 is built from 11 residues. Trimming took off 9 bases at V and 4 bases at J, with 9 bases between the two ends. In germline, CDR1 is LNHDA, CDR2 SQIVND (reference sequence). CDR3 nucleotides: TGTGCCAGCGAGTACGGCACTGAAGCTTTCTTT. Protein: CASEYGTEAFF.

The rearrangement links TRBV9 to TRBJ2-1; D gene unclear. V lost 0 bases to trimming and J lost 3 bases, with 7 bases between them. CDR1 is SGDLS, CDR2 YYNGEE, per germline. The CDR3 is made up of 14 amino acids. CDR3 DNA sequence: TGTGCCAGCAGCGTAGGGGGAAGCTACAATGAGCAGTTCTTC. Translated: CASSVGGSYNEQFF.

This clone was detected a few times. The CDR3 sequence is CASSLGAYEQYF. The CDR3 DNA is TGTGCCAGCAGCTTAGGGGCCTACGAGCAGTACTTC. V gene TRBV25-1 combines with J gene TRBJ2-7; the D gene is possibly TRBD1 (5 bases). Between the trimmed V and J ends, which lost 6 bases and 2 bases, there was a span of 8 bases. This CDR3 region has 12 residues. Germline CDR1 and CDR2: MGHDK and SYGVNS.

This chain connects TRBV10-3 to TRBJ1-5; D is uncertain. The CDR3 runs to 13 residues. V was cut by 3 bases and J by 4 bases, with 7 bases left in between. The germline CDR1 and CDR2 sequences are ENHRY and SYGVKD. CDR3 sequence reads: CAISESLNQPQHF. CDR3 bases: TGTGCCATCAGTGAATCCTTGAATCAGCCCCAGCATTTT.

This clone was counted between two and nine times. This chain connects TRBV7-2 to TRBJ2-1; a possible D gene is TRBD2 (6 bases). CDR1 and CDR2 (germline): SGHTA, FQGNSA. Trimming removed 3 bases at V and 5 bases at J, with 11 bases between. The CDR3 totals 14 residues. For the CDR3, the DNA is TGTGCCAGCAGCTTGCCGGGGGAGAACAATGAGCAGTTCTTC. Its protein is CASSLPGENNEQFF.

This clone was detected once. The sample carries other DNA sequences with the same CDR3. The chain uses TRBV30 and TRBJ2-1; no definite D call. CDR1 and CDR2 (germline): GTSNPN, SVGIG (reference sequence). The germline V and J ends were trimmed by 0 bases and 3 bases, with 6 bases remaining between them. The CDR3 has 13 amino acids. For the CDR3, the DNA is TGTGCCTGGAGTGTATCCGGCTACAATGAGCAGTTCTTC. This gives the protein CAWSVSGYNEQFF.

The rearrangement links TRBV5-1 to TRBJ1-1; D gene unclear. The ends were cut back, 4 bases at V and 6 bases at J, with 7 bases in the middle. The CDR3 loop spans 11 amino acids. Germline V gives CDR1 SGHRS, CDR2 YFSETQ. The CDR3 here is CASSLGPEAFF. The CDR3 DNA reads TGCGCCAGCAGCCTCGGACCTGAAGCTTTCTTT. Variable domain in full (rest from reference TRBV5-1 and TRBJ1-1): KAGVTQTPRYLIKTRGQQVTLSCSPISGHRSVSWYQQTPGQGLQFLFEYFSETQRNKGNFPGRFSGRQFSNSRSEMNVSTLELGDSALYLCASSLGPEAFFGQGTRLTVV.

V is TRBV30 and J is TRBJ1-5; 7 bases align to TRBD1. The CDR3 sequence is 14 residues long. The V and J ends lost 5 bases and 6 bases, in that order; junction bases with no gene match: 10. Germline V CDR1 and CDR2: GTSNPN, SVGIG (reference sequence). CDR3 DNA sequence: TGTGCCTGGGGTACCGGGACAGAGGGTCAGCCCCAGCATTTT. Translated, it gives CAWGTGTEGQPQHF.

This chain links TRBV4-3 with TRBJ2-3; tentative D call: TRBD2 (6 bases). The V gene lost 0 bases and the J gene lost 3 bases, with 13 bases spanning the gap. The CDR3 length is 16 residues. Germline values: CDR1 LGHNA, CDR2 YSLEER. The DNA of the CDR3 is TGCGCCAGCAGCCAAGATATCGGGGGTGGAACAGATACGCAGTATTTT. As protein: CASSQDIGGGTDTQYF.

The J gene is TRBJ2-1, the V gene TRBV30, with 9 bases identical to TRBD1. Germline-derived CDR1 and CDR2 are GTSNPN and SVGIG (reference sequence). The CDR3 has 14 residues. Trimming took 2 bases from V and 8 from J; bases not matched to a gene: 7. The CDR3 DNA reads as TGTGCCTGGAGTCTTGGGACAGGGATCGATGAGCAGTTCTTC. Amino acid sequence: CAWSLGTGIDEQFF.